This paragraph covers one TCR beta chain sequence. CDR1 is SGHRS, CDR2 YFSETQ, per germline. Between the trimmed V and J ends, which lost 0 bases and 10 bases, there was a span of 17 bases. This CDR3 region has 15 residues. Original processing notes: By means of reference gene primer amplification, nucleated cell counts were estimated. Clones were sequenced by immunoSEQ multiplex PCR, and TCRdb holds only the in-frame ones, with some missing. That table gives V, J and clone size, and the DNA gave D and trimming. The table lists some 56,000 clones, 82% of them singletons. This entry is derived from a study of blood T cell repertoires in COVID-19. Overall study: The United States, Italy and Spain provided the acute and convalescent COVID-19 samples. Sources were T cells, B-cell-depleted T cells, or PBMCs; the material itself was cDNA or gDNA.

Patients of the Seattle cohort, enrolled during active infection, were followed longitudinally. V and J are TRBV5-1 and TRBJ2-1; perhaps TRBD2 as D (5 bases). What was sequenced was peripheral blood. This receptor was identified in a man older than 75 with COVID-19, enrolled during active disease. In DNA form, the CDR3 reads TGCGCCAGCAGCTTGGTCGGGGTAGGCGGGCGGGAGCAGTTCTTC. Translation: CASSLVGVGGREQFF.